This TCR beta chain is drawn from a study of regulatory T cells in long-lasting Graves disease. Study-wide context: The criterion for persistent Graves' disease was over 5 years of antithyroid drugs with positive TSH receptor antibodies.

The CDR3 runs to 14 residues. V dropped 0 bases and J dropped 5; count of bases not matched to a gene: 1. Germline lookup yields CDR1 SGHRS and CDR2 YFSETQ. This clonotype was found a few times. Time point given: persistent/refractory GD, antithyroid drugs over 5 years with positive TRAb. The TCR library was made from RNA that had been extracted from PBMCs in TRIzol. Sequencing libraries for TCR beta were prepared with iRepertoire HTBI primers and Arm-PCR of CDR3 regions. TCRdb recomputed calls from the multiplex PCR reads with MiXCR, one row per CDR3 protein. Of fewer than 450,000 distinct CDR3 sequences listed, 23% are singletons.

The TCR originated in a female donor with Graves disease. This rearrangement joins TRBV5-1 to TRBJ2-2, with 7 nucleotides matching TRBD1. Sequenced material: peripheral blood mononuclear cells (PBMCs), taken when the disease was refractory, from a patient treated with antithyroid drugs. CDR3 coding DNA: TGCGCCAGCAGCTTGGAGGGGGCTACCGGGGAGCTGTTTTTT. The encoded protein is CASSLEGATGELFF. The full variable domain, rest sourced from reference TRBV5-1 and TRBJ2-2, is KAGVTQTPRYLIKTRGQQVTLSCSPISGHRSVSWYQQTPGQGLQFLFEYFSETQRNKGNFPGRFSGRQFSNSRSEMNVSTLELGDSALYLCASSLEGATGELFFGEGSRLTVL.